This T cell receptor (beta chain) emerged from a study of regulatory T cells in long-lasting Graves disease. The wider study: For a period under 3 months, newly diagnosed Graves' patients had taken antithyroid drugs. Study-wide results and limits: TCR diversity in persistent Graves' patients was below that of newly diagnosed ones. Persistent patients shared under 3,000 public clonotypes among themselves. Newly diagnosed patients shared fewer, at roughly 900. It was peripheral blood alone, not thyroid tissue, that was studied.

Time point given: newly diagnosed GD, antithyroid drugs for less than 3 months. PBMC RNA served as the TCR library source. The CDR3 is 16 amino acids. CDR1 and CDR2 (germline): SGHNT, YENEEA. Trimming left V 2 bases short and J 3 bases short, with 16 bases between. CDR3-region Arm-PCR and iRepertoire HTBI primers produced the TCR beta libraries. From the multiplex PCR reads, TCRdb called clonotypes with MiXCR, one entry per CDR3 protein. In the table there are about 300,000 distinct CDR3 sequences, approximately 20% of which are singletons. This clonotype was observed at least ten times. The target antigen is unknown.

V is TRBV11-3 and J is TRBJ2-5; no firm D call. The receptor's source is a female donor with Graves disease. Sequenced here: peripheral blood mononuclear cells (PBMCs), sampled at new diagnosis, from a patient treated with antithyroid drugs. Here the CDR3 reads CASSLKPRQYKETQYF. DNA for the CDR3: TGTGCCAGCAGCTTAAAGCCCCGGCAATATAAAGAGACCCAGTACTTC.